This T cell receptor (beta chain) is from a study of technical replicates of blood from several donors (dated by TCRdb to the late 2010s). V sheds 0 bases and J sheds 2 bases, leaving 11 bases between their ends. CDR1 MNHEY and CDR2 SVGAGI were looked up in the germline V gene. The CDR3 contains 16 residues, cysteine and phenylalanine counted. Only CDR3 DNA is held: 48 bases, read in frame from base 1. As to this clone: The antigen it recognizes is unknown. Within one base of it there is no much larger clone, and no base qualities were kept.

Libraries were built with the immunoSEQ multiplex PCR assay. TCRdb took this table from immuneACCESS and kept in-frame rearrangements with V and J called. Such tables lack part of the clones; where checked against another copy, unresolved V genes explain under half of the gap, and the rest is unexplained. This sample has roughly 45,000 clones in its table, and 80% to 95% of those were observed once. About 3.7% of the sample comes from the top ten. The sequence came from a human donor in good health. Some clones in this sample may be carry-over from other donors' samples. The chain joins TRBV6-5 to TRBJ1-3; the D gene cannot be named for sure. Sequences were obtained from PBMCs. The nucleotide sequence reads TGTGCCAGCAGTTACTCGTCGGGGTCCGCTGGAAACACCATATATTTT. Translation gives CASSYSSGSAGNTIYF.